These 25 T cell receptor beta chains were all obtained from the same sample, sequenced in a study of shared clonotypes between healthy human individuals. CD45RO-negative CD8 cells positively selected for CCR7 made up the naive population, which excluded terminally differentiated effector memory CD45RA+ cells. The method was immunoSEQ multiplex PCR; TCRdb's version includes in-frame clones alone and lacks a portion of them. The sample contains 1.5 million to 2.5 million clones, approximately 94% of which appear only once. The sample was naive CD8+ T cells sorted from blood. Receptors originate from a man between 18 and 29 years old in good health.

In DNA form, the CDR3 reads TGTGCCAGCACTCTCTACGTGTATAATTCACCCCTCCACTTT. It codes for CASTLYVYNSPLHF. The V gene is TRBV11-2, the J gene TRBJ1-6; D call uncertain. The V gene's germline CDR1 is SGHAT and CDR2 FQNNGV. CDR3 length: 14 amino acids. V was trimmed by 7 bases and J by 4 bases, leaving 11 bases between them.

This sequence joins TRBV2 and TRBJ1-4, with D tentatively TRBD1 (6 bases). CDR1 is SNHLY and CDR2 is FYNNEI in the germline V gene. CDR3 length equals 16 residues. V lost 2 bases, J lost 3 bases, and 13 bases lay in between. The CDR3 nucleotides are TGTGCCAGCAGTGAATACCAGGGGCCGTCTAATGAAAAACTGTTTTTT. Translating gives CASSEYQGPSNEKLFF.

CDR3 nucleotide sequence: TGTGCCAGCAGTGAGCTTCGGTCCGGGACCTGGGAGCAGTACTTC. It specifies CASSELRSGTWEQYF. This chain links TRBV2 with TRBJ2-7, with D perhaps given as TRBD1 or TRBD2 (5 bases each). The V gene lost 3 bases and the J gene lost 7 bases, with 19 bases spanning the gap. The CDR3 runs 15 residues. Germline CDR1 is SNHLY and CDR2 is FYNNEI.

V and J are TRBV6-6 and TRBJ2-6; perhaps TRBD2 as D (5 bases). This CDR3 region has 15 residues. Germline V gene sequence: CDR1 MNHNY, CDR2 SVGAGI (reference sequence). V lost 11 bases and J lost 0, with 14 bases in between. This chain's CDR3 is CAETFTSSGANVLTF. The DNA for the CDR3 is TGTGCCGAAACTTTTACTAGCTCTGGGGCCAACGTCCTGACTTTC.

This clone was seen only once. The chain carries TRBV28 and TRBJ2-7; D is ambiguous. CDR3 length: 12 residues. Germline CDR1 MDHEN, CDR2 SYDVKM. V lost 7 bases to trimming and J lost 3 bases, with 10 bases between them. The CDR3: CASTSSGYEQYF. The DNA for the CDR3 is TGTGCCAGCACCTCAAGTGGCTACGAGCAGTACTTC.

The chain carries TRBV19 and TRBJ1-5, with D possibly being TRBD1 (5 bases). With 3 bases removed from V and 2 bases from J, the gap between germline ends came to 11 bases. Germline V CDR1 and CDR2: LNHDA, SQIVND (reference sequence). The CDR3 consists of 15 residues. The chain's CDR3 is CASSMEGMGNQPQHF. For the CDR3, the DNA is TGTGCCAGTAGTATGGAGGGGATGGGCAATCAGCCCCAGCATTTT.

The chain has TRBV7-2 and TRBJ1-1; TRBD1 matches at 9 bases. Trimming took 4 bases from V and 3 from J; bases not matched to a gene: 6. The CDR3 contains 15 residues. CDR1 is SGHTA and CDR2 is FQGNSA in the germline V gene. CDR3 bases: TGTGCCAGCAGCTCCCACAGGGGGCGGGACACTGAAGCTTTCTTT. It specifies CASSSHRGRDTEAFF. The whole variable domain, filled in from reference TRBV7-2 and TRBJ1-1, reads GAGVSQSPSNKVTEKGKDVELRCDPISGHTALYWYRQSLGQGLEFLIYFQGNSAPDKSGLPSDRFSAERTGGSVSTLTIQRTQQEDSAVYLCASSSHRGRDTEAFFGQGTRLTVV.

The chain combines TRBV11-3 with TRBJ2-2; 7 bases are a match to TRBD1. Trimming took 5 bases from V and 3 from J; bases not matched to a gene: 3. The germline V gene encodes CDR1 SGHNT and CDR2 YENEEA. The CDR3 is 14 residues long. The CDR3 DNA follows: TGTGCCAGCAGCCCAGACAGGGACACCGGGGAGCTGTTTTTT. Its translation is CASSPDRDTGELFF.

As DNA, the CDR3 is TGTGCCAGCAGCTTCGGCCCCCTCTCCTACGAGCAGTACTTC. As protein: CASSFGPLSYEQYF. The rearrangement uses TRBV7-9 and TRBJ2-7; no clear D gene. The CDR3 covers 14 residues. V was trimmed by 3 bases and J by 0 bases, leaving 9 bases between them. Per the germline V gene, CDR1 is SEHNR and CDR2 is FQNEAQ (reference sequence).

The chain has TRBV29-1 and TRBJ2-2, with D perhaps TRBD2 (6 bases). The V end was cut by 8 bases, the J end by 0 bases, with 10 bases between. The CDR3 is 13 residues long. Per the germline V gene, CDR1 is SQVTM and CDR2 is ANQGSEA. CDR3 in DNA: TGCAGCATTCGGGACTCGAACACCGGGGAGCTGTTTTTT. The encoded protein is CSIRDSNTGELFF.

The chain couples TRBV7-8 to TRBJ2-1; 12 bases are shared with TRBD2. The CDR3 covers 17 residues. The V segment lost 3 bases and the J segment 6 bases; nucleotides outside the gene matches: 9. Per the germline V gene, CDR1 is SGHVS and CDR2 is FQNEAQ. The CDR3 bases are TGTGCCAGCAGCTTTGGGCTAGCGGGAGGGCCCCTCAATGAGCAGTTCTTC. This sequence encodes CASSFGLAGGPLNEQFF.

For this clone: The same CDR3 also results from other DNA sequences found in this sample. This chain links TRBV5-6 with TRBJ1-5; D call uncertain. The CDR3 is 13 residues long. Looked up from germline, CDR1 is SGHDT and CDR2 is YYEEEE. The germline V and J ends were trimmed by 0 bases and 3 bases, with 4 bases remaining between them. The CDR3 nucleotides read TGTGCCAGCAGCTTGGGCGTCAATCAGCCCCAGCATTTT. Encoded protein: CASSLGVNQPQHF.

The rearrangement uses TRBV27 and TRBJ2-1; 10 bases are a match to TRBD1. The CDR3 runs 14 residues. The V segment lost 4 bases and the J segment 10 bases; nucleotides outside the gene matches: 7. Looked up from germline, CDR1 is MNHEY and CDR2 is SMNVEV (reference sequence). The CDR3 is CASSWTGGFREQFF. CDR3 DNA: TGTGCCAGCAGTTGGACAGGGGGGTTCAGGGAGCAGTTCTTC.

This clone was picked up one time. The chain links TRBV5-7 to TRBJ2-7, with D perhaps TRBD1 (5 bases). TRBV5-7 is an open reading frame whose function is uncertain. This CDR3 is 17 amino acids long. The V and J ends lost 4 bases and 0 bases respectively, with 20 bases between them. The CDR3 is CASSLGHFTLGSYEQYF. Here the CDR3 DNA reads TGTGCCAGCAGCCTGGGGCACTTCACCCTGGGCTCCTACGAGCAGTACTTC.

This rearrangement joins TRBV7-3 to TRBJ2-3; TRBD2 matches 11 bases. Unmatched junction bases numbered 6, after V lost 5 bases and J lost 2 bases. The germline V gene has CDR1 SGHTA and CDR2 FQGTGA. This CDR3 region has 16 residues. The DNA of the CDR3 is TGTGCCAGCAGCCCAGGGACTAGCGGCACCACAGATACGCAGTATTTT. This sequence encodes CASSPGTSGTTDTQYF.

The V and J genes are TRBV28 and TRBJ2-5, with 8 positions matching TRBD1. The CDR3 loop spans 13 amino acids. V dropped 6 bases and J dropped 5; count of bases not matched to a gene: 5. The germline V gene has CDR1 MDHEN and CDR2 SYDVKM. The CDR3 nucleotides read TGTGCCAGCAGCTGGACAGGGTGGGAGACCCAGTACTTC. Encoded protein: CASSWTGWETQYF.

The V call is TRBV11-2, the J call TRBJ1-6; possibly TRBD1 for D (5 bases). CDR1 is SGHAT, CDR2 FQNNGV, per germline. The V end was cut by 6 bases, the J end by 6 bases, with 12 bases between. This CDR3 spans 14 amino acids. The CDR3 is CASSPAGPNSPLHF. The CDR3 DNA reads TGTGCCAGCAGTCCCGCGGGACCTAATTCACCCCTCCACTTT.

This sequence joins TRBV6-5 and TRBJ2-7; unclear D gene. V dropped 7 bases and J dropped 0 bases, with 10 bases sitting between them. The CDR3 sequence is 13 residues long. Germline CDR1 is MNHEY and CDR2 is SVGAGI. For the CDR3, the DNA is TGTGCCAGCAAGCAACTCCTCTCCTACGAGCAGTACTTC. It is translated as CASKQLLSYEQYF.

The rearrangement links TRBV29-1 to TRBJ2-2; possible D gene TRBD1, 6 bases. Trimming cost V 3 bases and J 4 bases, with 12 bases left between them. The germline gives CDR1 SQVTM, CDR2 ANQGSEA. The CDR3 loop spans 14 amino acids. The CDR3 region has the DNA TGCAGCGTTGACGTGGGGGCCGGCACCGGGGAGCTGTTTTTT. It encodes CSVDVGAGTGELFF.

Written as DNA, the CDR3 is TGCGCCAGCAGCTTGGAAGCAGGGGGCCTTGACGAGCAGTACTTC. This codes for CASSLEAGGLDEQYF. This chain joins TRBV5-1 and TRBJ2-7, with 8 bases matching TRBD1. After removal of 0 bases from V and 5 bases from J, the junction contained 7 bases not matched to a gene. The length of the CDR3 is 15 residues. Germline lookup yields CDR1 SGHRS and CDR2 YFSETQ.

This CDR3 reads CASSLAQGPPTEAFF. The DNA for the CDR3 is TGTGCCAGCAGCTTAGCCCAGGGGCCTCCCACTGAAGCTTTCTTT. The chain links TRBV5-6 to TRBJ1-1; TRBD1 might be the D (6 bases). The V gene lost 2 bases and the J gene lost 4 bases, with 15 bases spanning the gap. Germline CDR1 is SGHDT and CDR2 is YYEEEE. The CDR3 is 15 amino acids.

The chain joins TRBV6-1 to TRBJ2-2, with TRBD2 as a possible D gene (6 bases). Trimming stripped 7 bases from V and 6 bases from J, with 18 bases between. CDR3 length: 15 amino acids. Germline loops: CDR1 MNHNS, CDR2 SASEGT. The CDR3 DNA reads TGTGCCAGCAACCCGACTCCTCTAGCGTCCGGGGAGCTGTTTTTT. Translation gives CASNPTPLASGELFF.

This clone was seen a single time. The chain recombines TRBV27 with TRBJ1-5; 7 nucleotides agree with TRBD1. Germline V CDR1 and CDR2: MNHEY, SMNVEV (reference sequence). Unmatched junction bases numbered 6, after V lost 6 bases and J lost 4 bases. The CDR3 is 14 amino acids. CDR3 sequence reads: CASSYGQENQPQHF. The CDR3 DNA is TGTGCCAGCAGCTACGGACAGGAGAATCAGCCCCAGCATTTT.

V usage is TRBV11-2 and J usage is TRBJ2-7; D unclear. V was cut by 1 base and J by 5 bases, with 12 bases left in between. CDR3 length equals 14 residues. CDR1 is SGHAT, CDR2 FQNNGV, per germline. CDR3 protein: CASSLVTSSDEQYF. CDR3 sequence (DNA): TGTGCCAGCAGCTTAGTCACTTCGAGTGACGAGCAGTACTTC.

The V and J genes are TRBV4-1 and TRBJ2-7, with TRBD1 matching 11 bases. CDR3 length equals 16 residues. V lost 0 bases, J lost 1 base, and 2 bases stayed unmatched. Germline V CDR1 and CDR2: MGHRA, YSYEKL. In DNA, the CDR3 is TGCGCCAGCAGCCAAGAGGGACAGGGGGGGTCCTACGAGCAGTACTTC. Amino acid sequence: CASSQEGQGGSYEQYF.